These 32 T cell receptor beta chains originate from one sample sequenced in a study of cytomegalovirus exposure and HLA in healthy donors. The PCR made use of 60 Vbeta and 13 Jbeta primers. TCRdb keeps only in-frame clones here, not all; method: immunoSEQ multiplex PCR. The sample records about 200,000 clones, over 60% being singletons. The sequencing input was PBMCs. Every receptor here comes from a woman in her twenties or thirties in good health and CMV-seropositive.

The chain has TRBV4-1 and TRBJ2-7; D is perhaps TRBD2 (5 bases). Germline CDR1 reads MGHRA; CDR2 reads YSYEKL. The CDR3 has 14 amino acids. V lost 4 bases and J lost 1, with 11 bases in between. CDR3 protein: CASSPLRVSYEQYF. The CDR3 DNA follows: TGCGCCAGCAGCCCTCTGAGGGTATCCTACGAGCAGTACTTC.

This clone has more than one count but fewer than ten. CDR3: CASSHRGSSGNTIYF. In DNA form, the CDR3 reads TGTGCCAGCAGCCACCGAGGATCCTCTGGAAACACCATATATTTT. The chain employs TRBV6-5 and TRBJ1-3; D is unclear. Trimming took off 6 bases at V and 0 bases at J, with 12 bases between the two ends. This CDR3 contains 15 residues. Germline lookup yields CDR1 MNHEY and CDR2 SVGAGI.

In its sample, this clone was seen once. CDR3: CATPSGGVTEAFF. In DNA, the CDR3 is TGCGCCACACCCTCGGGAGGGGTCACTGAAGCTTTCTTT. The chain links TRBV10-1 to TRBJ1-1, with D maybe TRBD1 (5 bases). Per the germline V gene, CDR1 is WNHNN and CDR2 is SYGVQD (reference sequence). With 10 bases removed from V and 4 bases from J, the gap between germline ends came to 16 bases. The CDR3 spans 13 residues.

The chain uses TRBV28 and TRBJ2-2; weak D call: TRBD1 (6 bases). Trimming left V 5 bases short and J 6 bases short, with 16 bases between. The germline V gene encodes CDR1 MDHEN and CDR2 SYDVKM. The CDR3 is made up of 15 amino acids. The CDR3 protein is CASSPPQGNAGELFF. DNA for the CDR3: TGTGCCAGCAGTCCGCCACAGGGAAACGCCGGGGAGCTGTTTTTT.

The rearrangement joins TRBV28 to TRBJ2-7; D call uncertain. CDR3 length: 10 amino acids. Trimming pared 6 bases from V and 4 bases from J, leaving 4 bases between. Germline loops: CDR1 MDHEN, CDR2 SYDVKM. CDR3 protein: CASSRYEQYF. The CDR3 nucleotides read TGTGCCAGCAGCCGGTACGAGCAGTACTTC.

V and J are TRBV5-1 and TRBJ2-1; D is possibly TRBD1 (5 bases). Germline lookup yields CDR1 SGHRS and CDR2 YFSETQ. The V end lost 0 bases, the J end lost 0 bases, and 10 bases lay between the germline ends. This CDR3 comprises 16 residues. The CDR3 reads CASSLGGVLSYNEQFF. The CDR3 DNA follows: TGCGCCAGCAGCTTGGGGGGCGTACTCTCCTACAATGAGCAGTTCTTC.

V usage is TRBV4-1 and J usage is TRBJ1-3; D not resolved. The CDR3 length is 15 residues. Germline V gene lookup returns CDR1 MGHRA and CDR2 YSYEKL. Trimming removed 0 bases from V and 0 bases from J, with 6 bases in between. The CDR3 is CASSQDRVSGNTIYF. The CDR3, as DNA: TGCGCCAGCAGCCAAGATCGGGTCTCTGGAAACACCATATATTTT.

The table lists this clone with a count of one. The chain combines TRBV28 with TRBJ1-1, with 7 bases aligning to TRBD1. The germline V gene has CDR1 MDHEN and CDR2 SYDVKM. J lost 4 bases, V lost 9 bases, and 11 bases had no gene match. CDR3 length equals 14 residues. CDR3 residues: CASRPQGGGTEAFF. The CDR3 region has the DNA TGTGCCAGTCGACCCCAGGGGGGCGGCACTGAAGCTTTCTTT.

J is TRBJ1-1 and V is TRBV9, with D uncertain. From germline, CDR1 is SGDLS and CDR2 YYNGEE. This CDR3 has 14 amino acids. The V end was cut by 0 bases, the J end by 4 bases, with 10 bases between. CDR3 region: CASSVAHSGTEAFF. CDR3 sequence (DNA): TGTGCCAGCAGCGTAGCTCACAGTGGCACTGAAGCTTTCTTT.

This clone came up a few times. The rearrangement joins TRBV4-3 to TRBJ2-3; possibly TRBD2 for D (6 bases). V was pared by 1 base and J by 4 bases, with 15 bases between. From germline, CDR1 is LGHNA and CDR2 YSLEER. This CDR3 is built from 16 residues. The CDR3 reads CASSQARGIAPDTQYF. As DNA, the CDR3 is TGCGCCAGCAGCCAAGCACGCGGGATTGCACCAGATACGCAGTATTTT.

The J gene is TRBJ2-3, the V gene TRBV9; D ambiguous. V gave up 4 bases and J gave up 2 bases, with 20 bases separating them. Germline loops: CDR1 SGDLS, CDR2 YYNGEE. The CDR3 runs 17 residues. This CDR3 is CASSPQMNRQYTDTQYF. CDR3 DNA sequence: TGTGCCAGCAGCCCACAGATGAACCGCCAGTACACAGATACGCAGTATTTT.

This clone was detected only once. The chain recombines TRBV29-1 with TRBJ2-1; 10 positions agree with TRBD2. Germline CDR1 SQVTM, CDR2 ANQGSEA. The CDR3 contains 17 residues. V lost 2 bases, J lost 1 base, and 8 bases stayed unmatched. In DNA form, the CDR3 reads TGCAGCGTTGAAAGGCCTAGCGGGAGTAGGTCCTACAATGAGCAGTTCTTC. As protein: CSVERPSGSRSYNEQFF.

The genes are TRBV5-4 and TRBJ1-4; D might be TRBD1 (5 bases). This CDR3 has 15 residues. Germline V gene data show CDR1 as SGHNT and CDR2 as YYREEE (reference sequence). V was cut by 3 bases and J by 8 bases, with 17 bases left in between. CDR3 loop: CASSWGGDLEEKLFF. For the CDR3, the DNA is TGTGCCAGCAGCTGGGGGGGAGACCTAGAAGAAAAACTGTTTTTT.

This chain uses TRBV7-9 with TRBJ2-3; a possible D gene is TRBD2 (6 bases). Trimming left V 5 bases short and J 3 bases short, with 21 bases between. Germline V gene data show CDR1 as SEHNR and CDR2 as FQNEAQ (reference sequence). This CDR3 has 17 residues. As DNA, the CDR3 is TGTGCCAGCAGCCCATGGGTACTAGCTCGGGGTACAGATACGCAGTATTTT. Its protein product is CASSPWVLARGTDTQYF.

This clone was seen only a few times. The rearrangement uses TRBV5-5 and TRBJ2-7, with D perhaps matching TRBD2 (5 bases). V lost 4 bases, J lost 4 bases, and 9 bases lay in between. The CDR3 length is 12 residues. Germline assignment: CDR1 SGHKS and CDR2 YYEKEE (reference sequence). This CDR3 is CASSPRGYEQYF. CDR3 nucleotides: TGTGCCAGCAGCCCGAGAGGGTACGAGCAGTACTTC.

The J gene is TRBJ1-1, the V gene TRBV18; weak D call: TRBD1 (6 bases). Germline V CDR1 and CDR2: KGHSH, LQKENI. This CDR3 has 15 residues. Trimming shortened V by 3 bases and J by 1 base, and 12 bases separated the two germline ends. CDR3 in amino acids: CASSPTGQGNTEAFF. The CDR3 coding sequence is TGTGCCAGCTCACCGACGGGACAAGGGAACACTGAAGCTTTCTTT.

The CDR3 DNA sequence: TGTGCCAGCTCATCGCCGCAGGGGGTTCGCGAGCAGTACTTC. It specifies CASSSPQGVREQYF. The rearrangement links TRBV18 to TRBJ2-7, with TRBD1 matching over 7 bases. The CDR3 runs 14 residues. Germline trimming cut 5 bases from V and 6 bases from J; bases unmatched to any gene: 10. From germline, CDR1 is KGHSH and CDR2 LQKENI.

The chain links TRBV27 to TRBJ2-7; D remains ambiguous. The CDR3 has 13 amino acids. The germline V gene has CDR1 MNHEY and CDR2 SMNVEV (reference sequence). V shed 0 bases and J shed 3 bases, with 6 bases lying between them. DNA for the CDR3: TGTGCCAGCAGTTTATCTATTAGCTACGAGCAGTACTTC. Amino acid sequence: CASSLSISYEQYF.

This sequence joins TRBV7-6 and TRBJ1-2, with D possibly TRBD1 on 6 matching bases. The CDR3 loop spans 15 amino acids. V was trimmed by 4 bases and J by 8 bases, leaving 20 bases between them. In germline, CDR1 is SGHVS, CDR2 FNYEAQ. The CDR3 region is CASSSGIMGARGYTF. In DNA, the CDR3 is TGTGCCAGCAGCTCCGGAATTATGGGGGCGCGGGGCTACACCTTC.

J is TRBJ1-5 and V is TRBV29-1; 7 nucleotides match TRBD1. With V trimmed by 7 bases and J by 5 bases, 8 bases remained unmatched. The CDR3 spans 13 residues. Germline CDR1 is SQVTM and CDR2 is ANQGSEA. The CDR3 DNA sequence: TGCAGCGCGATGACAGGGCAGGATCAGCCCCAGCATTTT. Its translation: CSAMTGQDQPQHF.

The chain is built from TRBV6-5 and TRBJ1-5, with TRBD1 as a possible D gene (6 bases). CDR1 is MNHEY and CDR2 is SVGAGI in the germline V gene. Trimming removed 7 bases from V and 5 bases from J, with 18 bases in between. The CDR3 length is 15 residues. CDR3 nucleotides: TGTGCCAGCAAAGGGAGGGTAGGGGGAGATCAGCCCCAGCATTTT. This translates into CASKGRVGGDQPQHF.

V gene TRBV7-9 combines with J gene TRBJ1-5, with 9 nucleotides matching TRBD1. This CDR3 is built from 16 residues. Germline-derived CDR1 and CDR2 are SEHNR and FQNEAQ (reference sequence). J gave up 4 bases and V 5 bases, and 9 bases lay outside the gene matches. For the CDR3, the DNA is TGTGCCAGCAGCCTCGGGACAGGGTCGGTAAATCAGCCCCAGCATTTT. Its protein product is CASSLGTGSVNQPQHF. The variable domain in full, with the rest retrieved from reference TRBV7-9 and TRBJ1-5, is DTGVSQNPRHKITKRGQNVTFRCDPISEHNRLYWYRQTLGQGPEFLTYFQNEAQLEKSRLLSDRFSAERPKGSFSTLEIQRTEQGDSAMYLCASSLGTGSVNQPQHFGDGTRLSIL.

The chain recombines TRBV5-4 with TRBJ2-1; 8 nucleotides align to TRBD2. The CDR3 runs to 17 residues. The V gene's germline CDR1 is SGHNT and CDR2 YYREEE (reference sequence). With V trimmed by 3 bases and J by 0 bases, 8 bases remained unmatched. This chain's CDR3 is CASSSGGHGSSYNEQFF. CDR3 coding DNA: TGTGCCAGCAGCTCGGGGGGGCACGGTAGCTCCTACAATGAGCAGTTCTTC. The full variable domain, its missing parts supplied by reference TRBV5-4 and TRBJ2-1, is ETGVTQSPTHLIKTRGQQVTLRCSSQSGHNTVSWYQQALGQGPQFIFQYYREEENGRGNFPPRFSGLQFPNYSSELNVNALELDDSALYLCASSSGGHGSSYNEQFFGPGTRLTVL.

CDR3 DNA sequence: TGTGCCAGCAGCCCTGGACAGGGGACTTTTCAGTATGGCTACACCTTC. It codes for CASSPGQGTFQYGYTF. This chain links TRBV9 with TRBJ1-2; the match to TRBD1 covers 9 bases. This CDR3 spans 16 amino acids. Trimming cost V 4 bases and J 5 bases; bases outside gene matches: 12. Germline CDR1 is SGDLS and CDR2 is YYNGEE.

The chain is built from TRBV4-1 and TRBJ2-6; 7 nucleotides line up with TRBD1. The CDR3 totals 18 residues. The V gene's germline CDR1 is MGHRA and CDR2 YSYEKL. The ends lost 3 bases at V and 1 base at J; junction bases unmatched: 9. The chain's CDR3 is CASSHFYRGFSGANVLTF. The DNA for the CDR3 is TGCGCCAGCAGCCATTTTTACAGGGGATTTTCTGGGGCCAACGTCCTGACTTTC.

This clone was picked up one time. The V call is TRBV2, the J call TRBJ2-1, with TRBD2 matching over 11 bases. V was clipped by 4 bases and J by 9 bases; unmatched bases: 5. The CDR3 covers 14 residues. Germline loops: CDR1 SNHLY, CDR2 FYNNEI. The CDR3 sequence: CASSVIAGGVEQFF. The CDR3 DNA is TGTGCCAGCAGTGTTATAGCGGGAGGGGTTGAGCAGTTCTTC. Based on the CDR3 plus reference TRBV2 and TRBJ2-1, the full variable domain is EPEVTQTPSHQVTQMGQEVILRCVPISNHLYFYWYRQILGQKVEFLVSFYNNEISEKSEIFDDQFSVERPDGSNFTLKIRSTKLEDSAMYFCASSVIAGGVEQFFGPGTRLTVL.

Comments on this clone: The same CDR3 also results from other DNA sequences found in this sample. This chain links TRBV29-1 with TRBJ2-1, with 9 nucleotides matching TRBD2. Trimming cost V 7 bases and J 10 bases; bases outside gene matches: 11. Per germline, CDR1 SQVTM and CDR2 ANQGSEA. This CDR3 is 13 amino acids long. CDR3 sequence: CSGLAGGPWEQFF. CDR3 DNA: TGCAGCGGACTGGCGGGGGGGCCGTGGGAGCAGTTCTTC.

The chain couples TRBV7-9 to TRBJ1-5; 8 bases match TRBD1. CDR1 is SEHNR, CDR2 FQNEAQ, per germline (reference sequence). The V gene end was trimmed by 0 bases and the J gene end by 3 bases; junction bases not matched to a gene: 10. The CDR3 length is 18 residues. The CDR3: CASSLALGTGGFNQPQHF. In DNA, the CDR3 is TGTGCCAGCAGCTTAGCCCTTGGGACAGGCGGATTCAATCAGCCCCAGCATTTT. The full variable domain, rest sourced from reference TRBV7-9 and TRBJ1-5, is DTGVSQNPRHKITKRGQNVTFRCDPISEHNRLYWYRQTLGQGPEFLTYFQNEAQLEKSRLLSDRFSAERPKGSFSTLEIQRTEQGDSAMYLCASSLALGTGGFNQPQHFGDGTRLSIL.

This sequence joins TRBV7-2 and TRBJ2-7; 7 bases agree with TRBD1. The germline V gene encodes CDR1 SGHTA and CDR2 FQGNSA. The CDR3 consists of 15 residues. With 1 base clipped from V and 3 bases from J, the junction kept 6 bases outside the gene matches. In nucleotides, the CDR3 is TGTGCCAGCAGCTTAGAAGGGACAGAAAACTACGAGCAGTACTTC. Amino acids: CASSLEGTENYEQYF.

The chain carries TRBV11-2 and TRBJ1-1; no definite D call. This CDR3 is built from 14 residues. V was pared by 4 bases and J by 6 bases, with 15 bases between. The germline CDR1 and CDR2 sequences are SGHAT and FQNNGV. CDR3: CASSSETRRAEAFF. The CDR3 coding sequence is TGTGCCAGCAGCTCGGAAACGAGACGGGCTGAAGCTTTCTTT.

V and J are TRBV25-1 and TRBJ2-7; 10 bases map to TRBD2. The germline CDR1 and CDR2 sequences are MGHDK and SYGVNS. Trimming cost V 4 bases and J 2 bases; bases outside gene matches: 2. The CDR3 covers 14 residues. The CDR3 protein is CASSGSGRPYEQYF. The CDR3 DNA reads TGTGCCAGCAGTGGTAGCGGGAGGCCCTACGAGCAGTACTTC.

This sequence joins TRBV7-9 and TRBJ1-2; D is perhaps TRBD1 (5 bases). Deletions cut 5 bases from V and 1 base from J, with 11 bases between. This CDR3 contains 14 residues. Germline CDR1 SEHNR, CDR2 FQNEAQ (reference sequence). The DNA for the CDR3 is TGTGCCAGCAGCCAAGACAGAGTTAACTATGGCTACACCTTC. Translated: CASSQDRVNYGYTF.